This T cell receptor (beta chain) is drawn from a study of early T cells in non-severe SARS-CoV-2 infection. Germline V CDR1 and CDR2: MNHNS, SASEGT. The CDR3 sequence is 13 residues long. V shed 2 bases and J shed 7 bases, with 9 bases lying between them. Each single cDNA molecule received a unique molecular identifier. TCRdb fed the 5' RACE reads into MiXCR, producing one record per CDR3 protein. The sample lists 65,000 to 70,000 distinct CDR3 sequences, roughly an eighth occurring once. The rearrangement uses TRBV6-1 and TRBJ1-5, with unresolved D. The TCR originated in an adult who was a healthcare worker with PCR-confirmed SARS-CoV-2 infection or an uninfected control (not recorded which). Material for sequencing was whole blood. The CDR3 region is CASSEFILQPQHF. CDR3 bases: TGTGCCAGCAGTGAATTTATATTGCAGCCCCAGCATTTT.